Following are 6 T cell receptor beta chains from one sample sequenced in a study of CD8 T cells in Susac syndrome. Random hexamers were used to reverse transcribe the RNA input (roughly 0.5 to 1 ug). TCRdb re-called the immunoSEQ multiplex PCR reads through MiXCR, storing one row per CDR3 protein. Of some 260,000 distinct CDR3 sequences listed, 70% to 90% are singletons. Sequencing was performed on CD8+ T cells from PBMCs. All receptors derive from a human donor with multiple sclerosis.

The chain combines TRBV7-3 with TRBJ2-1; TRBD2 matches 8 bases. J gave up 4 bases and V 3 bases, and 11 bases lay outside the gene matches. The V gene's germline CDR1 is SGHTA and CDR2 FQGTGA. This CDR3 has 17 residues. The CDR3 sequence is CASSFKIAGLTYNEQFF. The CDR3 region has the DNA TGTGCCAGCAGCTTTAAGATAGCGGGACTGACGTACAATGAGCAGTTCTTC. The whole variable domain, remainder taken from reference TRBV7-3 and TRBJ2-1, is GAGVSQTPSNKVTEKGKYVELRCDPISGHTALYWYRQSLGQGPEFLIYFQGTGAADDSGLPNDRFFAVRPEGSVSTLKIQRTERGDSAVYLCASSFKIAGLTYNEQFFGPGTRLTVL.

V usage is TRBV6-1 and J usage is TRBJ2-5; TRBD2 matches at 9 bases. CDR1 MNHNS and CDR2 SASEGT come from the germline V gene. The length of the CDR3 is 22 residues. V shed 4 bases and J 5 bases; nucleotides not matched to a gene: 29. CDR3 DNA sequence: TGTGCCAGCAGTGGCCCTATTATAGGCCAGGACGTCTGGCTAGCGGGAAAGGAGACCCAGTACTTC. It specifies CASSGPIIGQDVWLAGKETQYF.

The chain employs TRBV7-3 and TRBJ2-1; perhaps D is TRBD1 or TRBD2 (5 bases each). Trimming took off 5 bases at V and 5 bases at J, with 25 bases between the two ends. The CDR3 extends over 18 amino acids. The germline CDR1 and CDR2 sequences are SGHTA and FQGTGA. The CDR3 DNA is TGTGCCAGCAGCCCCCCCCGGGGACCTTCTCCCGGGAACAATGAGCAGTTCTTC. This encodes CASSPPRGPSPGNNEQFF.

This chain uses TRBV5-1 with TRBJ2-5; 9 nucleotides match TRBD1. The trim removed 5 bases at V and 2 bases at J, leaving 13 bases unmatched. The CDR3 has 17 residues. Germline V gene data show CDR1 as SGHRS and CDR2 as YFSETQ. CDR3: CASSLFLSGTGQETQYF. The CDR3 DNA sequence: TGCGCCAGCAGTTTGTTTTTATCCGGGACAGGGCAAGAGACCCAGTACTTC.

This chain joins TRBV5-6 and TRBJ2-7; D is unresolved. V lost 2 bases to trimming and J lost 4 bases, with 13 bases between them. CDR3 size: 14 residues. The V gene's germline CDR1 is SGHDT and CDR2 YYEEEE. CDR3 protein: CASSFVNSLYEQYF. CDR3 nucleotide sequence: TGTGCCAGCAGCTTCGTTAACAGTCTATACGAGCAGTACTTC.

The chain links TRBV18 to TRBJ2-7; tentative D call: TRBD1 (5 bases). V dropped 2 bases and J dropped 3 bases, with 8 bases sitting between them. This CDR3 has 13 residues. The germline V gene has CDR1 KGHSH and CDR2 LQKENI. CDR3 amino acids: CASSPDRFYEQYF. In DNA, the CDR3 is TGTGCCAGCTCACCAGACAGATTCTACGAGCAGTACTTC.